This T cell receptor (beta chain) was captured in a study of T cells in Graves' hyperthyroidism and ophthalmopathy (dated by TCRdb to 2018 to 2020). About the study as a whole: Peripheral blood samples were taken at the time of initial diagnosis, prior to any treatment. The paper reports TCR Vbeta CDR3 sequencing of about 140 peripheral blood samples: around 41 ophthalmopathy, under 85 hyperthyroidism and around 17 progressor patients. Prospective prediction of ophthalmopathy was tested in an independent validation cohort of approximately 19 hyperthyroidism patients and 15 to 17 patients who later progressed to ophthalmopathy. TCR V-J signatures able to tell the groups apart were searched for in a discovery cohort of some 97 patients, of whom about 40 had Graves' ophthalmopathy and more than 55 had stable Graves' hyperthyroidism. For training and testing, the approximately 97 patients in the discovery cohort were randomly divided in a 7:3 ratio. Following sampling, methimazole starting at 30 mg daily was given to hyperthyroidism patients, and high-dose intravenous methylprednisolone was given to ophthalmopathy patients. In addition, the study compared T-cell repertoires in thyroid tissue and in blood from six Graves' hyperthyroidism patients. Findings and caveats that apply to the study as a whole: In validation, progression to ophthalmopathy was predicted by the model with roughly 69% sensitivity and roughly 76% specificity, a median of approximately 6.5 months before onset. Sample size was not statistically predetermined, and blinding of investigators to group allocation was not performed. A 13 V-J signature model separated ophthalmopathy from stable hyperthyroidism, with approximately 87% sensitivity and roughly 81% specificity in cross-validation and 80%/75% in testing. Most expanded thyroid clonotypes (frequency above 0.001) were also detected in blood, suggesting blood repertoires may reflect thyroid immune responses.

This clonotype came up a few times. No antigen is known for it. This is likely a read error, given that the CDR3 carries no conserved phenylalanine or tryptophan at its end. TCR beta CDR3 regions were amplified from RNA transcripts. For the first round of RT-PCR on the TCR CDR3, the HTBI primer set was used together with the Qiagen OneStep RT-PCR kit. A second multiplex PCR round built the libraries, followed by size selection and purification. Paired-end sequencing of the libraries was performed with 100 bp reads on an Illumina HiSeq2000. Processing in the source paper ran as follows. Raw data were processed with SOAPnuke, discarding reads with adapters, uncalled bases, mean Phred below 15, or no exact constant-primer or identifier match. COPE v1.2.5 was used to merge high-quality paired reads, and clonotypes were defined as unique nucleotide sequences. MiTCR v1.1 was used to align the clonotypes against IMGT TRBV, TRBD and TRBJ reference segments. Analysis was restricted to V-J combinations with a frequency above 0.0001, which covered roughly 99% of repertoires. The TCS score was defined as the ratio of F50 (clonal expansion) to E x V (chaos), calculated using BLOSUM62-based TCRdist between CDR3 peptides within each V-J. Welch's t-statistics and random forest reduced around 520 V-J features to 13, which were used in a naive Bayes classifier (R e1071). The public reads were run again by TCRdb, first through fastp at Q25 and then through MiXCR, and only productive beta chains were kept. Each CDR3 protein gets just one entry, which takes the most common genes and DNA from the rows behind it. V and J calls and clone size were set by TCRdb, not the authors. The sample records hundreds of thousands of distinct CDR3 sequences, roughly 20% of which are singletons. The ten top clones hold approximately 16% of the sample.

Hyperthyroidism patients were newly diagnosed, had a disease duration of under 2 months, and were aged 18 to 65 years. The study excluded patients with uncontrolled infections, other autoimmune diseases, pregnancy or lactation. Diagnoses were based on clinical symptoms, serum thyroxine and TRAb, thyroid ultrasound and orbital computed tomography. Blood from progressor patients was collected at the time of first diagnosis with hyperthyroidism, before any ophthalmopathy symptoms had appeared. PBMCs were isolated from about 10 ml of fresh peripheral blood by Ficoll-Paque density gradient centrifugation. Patients classed as progressors first received a Graves' hyperthyroidism diagnosis and then went on to develop ophthalmopathy during follow-up. Trizol reagent was used to extract total RNA, and RNA quality was then checked on an Agilent 2100 Bioanalyzer. V drops 1 base and J drops 2 bases, leaving 17 bases in between. The CDR3 has 18 amino acids, counting both end residues. CDR3 DNA is the only sequence kept; it has 54 bases, read in frame from the first base. CDR1 and CDR2, looked up from the germline V gene, are KGHSH and LQKENI.

This clonotype was obtained from a woman aged 45-60 years with Graves' hyperthyroidism that later progressed to Graves' ophthalmopathy. The material sequenced was blood. Rearrangement joined TRBV18 to TRBJ2-2, and perhaps TRBD1 as D gene, on 5 matching bases. The CDR3 reads as follows: CASSPLTSRGANTGELFL. In nucleotide form, the sequence is TGTGCCAGCTCACCACTTACCTCAAGGGGCGCAAACACCGGGGAGCTGTTTTTA.